This T cell receptor beta chain stems from a study of shared clonotypes between healthy human individuals. CD45RO-negative, CCR7-selected cells formed the naive CD8 fraction, which excluded terminally differentiated effector memory CD45RA+ cells. All the donors were Caucasian adults who lived in Nashville, Tennessee. Researchers ran the assay at a deep level. For each subset, genomic DNA was distributed in equal portions over several immunoSEQ plates. Profiled with immunoSEQ multiplex PCR; TCRdb holds only in-frame clones, not every one. The sample includes some 740,000 clones, about 92% seen only once; the top ten take about 24%. The CDR3 totals 16 residues.

The clonotype originates from a man younger than 45 in good health. Sequencing used naive CD8+ T cells sorted from blood. V gene TRBV21-1 combines with J gene TRBJ2-2; the table's D call, TRBD2, was not checked against the DNA. TRBV21-1 is labeled a pseudogene. DNA of the CDR3: TGTGCCAGCAGCAAAGCGCTACTAACGAACACCGGGGAGCTGTTTTTT. Translation gives CASSKALLTNTGELFF.